The following is a TCR beta chain sequence with its context. Its matching antigen is unknown. The CDR3 consists of 14 residues. Germline V gene data show CDR1 as SGHRS and CDR2 as YFSETQ. V gave up 3 bases and J gave up 0 bases, with 9 bases separating them. TCR beta CDR3 regions were amplified from RNA. The primer set for the first-round RT-PCR of the TCR CDR3 was HTBI. TCRdb recomputed calls from the multiplex PCR reads with MiXCR, one row per CDR3 protein. Of some 350,000 distinct CDR3 sequences in the sample, 20% to 25% are singletons; the top ten hold about 73%. This sample stems from a study of T cells in Graves' hyperthyroidism and ophthalmopathy. Study-level findings and limits: Most thyroid-expanded clonotypes above 0.001 were also found in blood.

The specimen was blood. This TCR derives from a man aged 50 to 60 with Graves' hyperthyroidism. The J gene is TRBJ1-1, the V gene TRBV5-1; maybe TRBD1 (5 bases). The CDR3 DNA reads TGCGCCAGCAGCTATAAGGGGATGAACACTGAAGCTTTCTTT. Translation gives CASSYKGMNTEAFF.